One and the same sample provided the 22 T cell receptor beta chains below, sequenced in a study of blood T cell repertoires in COVID-19. TCRdb's table, derived via immunoSEQ multiplex PCR, lists solely in-frame clones and lacks some. Here the sample spans 400,000 or so clones, around 91% being singletons. Sample: peripheral blood. The receptors come from a woman aged 40 to 49 with COVID-19, enrolled during active disease.

This sequence joins TRBV7-6 and TRBJ2-7; D might be TRBD1 (5 bases). Germline CDR1 and CDR2: SGHVS and FNYEAQ. Trimming shortened V by 1 base and J by 3 bases, and 10 bases separated the two germline ends. CDR3 length: 14 amino acids. This CDR3 reads CASSLVRGSYEQYF. The CDR3 DNA follows: TGTGCCAGCAGCTTAGTAAGGGGCAGCTACGAGCAGTACTTC.

The chain is built from TRBV28 and TRBJ2-3; D gene ambiguous. The CDR3 covers 12 residues. Deletions cut 7 bases from V and 14 bases from J, with 19 bases between. Germline V CDR1 and CDR2: MDHEN, SYDVKM. The CDR3 reads CASTIVPSCGYF. The CDR3, as DNA: TGTGCCAGCACCATAGTCCCCTCCTGCGGGTATTTT.

The chain couples TRBV6-6 to TRBJ1-2, with 10 bases that match TRBD1. The CDR3 loop spans 15 amino acids. V shed 6 bases and J 2 bases; nucleotides not matched to a gene: 6. Germline CDR1 MNHNY, CDR2 SVGAGI (reference sequence). The CDR3 DNA reads TGTGCCAGCAGGGAGGGGACAGGGGCGAACTATGGCTACACCTTC. Translating it yields CASREGTGANYGYTF.

The V gene is TRBV10-3, the J gene TRBJ1-2, with 8 positions matching TRBD1. V lost 3 bases, J lost 7 bases, and 4 bases stayed unmatched. This CDR3 contains 13 residues. Per the germline V gene, CDR1 is ENHRY and CDR2 is SYGVKD. The CDR3 region has the DNA TGTGCCATCAGTGACCAGGGGGCCGGTGGCTACACCTTC. It translates to CAISDQGAGGYTF.

This chain links TRBV5-6 with TRBJ1-1, with a tentative D call TRBD1 (6 bases). CDR3 length: 15 amino acids. From germline, CDR1 is SGHDT and CDR2 YYEEEE. Trimming took 1 base from V and 2 from J, leaving 12 bases between them. The CDR3 nucleotides are TGTGCCAGCAGCTTGTCGCCAGGGGTAAACACTGAAGCTTTCTTT. Translation: CASSLSPGVNTEAFF.

This chain links TRBV19 with TRBJ1-2; D unclear. Germline V CDR1 and CDR2: LNHDA, SQIVND (reference sequence). CDR3 length: 14 amino acids. V was pared by 2 bases and J by 4 bases, with 11 bases between. The DNA for the CDR3 is TGTGCCAGTAGTATACGAGGAGGCGGCTATGGCTACACCTTC. It specifies CASSIRGGGYGYTF. Complete variable domain (other parts from reference TRBV19 and TRBJ1-2): DGGITQSPKYLFRKEGQNVTLSCEQNLNHDAMYWYRQDPGQGLRLIYYSQIVNDFQKGDIAEGYSVSREKKESFPLTVTSAQKNPTAFYLCASSIRGGGYGYTFGSGTRLTVV.

This clone appeared once. V gene TRBV7-8 combines with J gene TRBJ1-2, with D tentatively TRBD1 (5 bases). V lost 7 bases to trimming and J lost 7 bases, with 22 bases between them. The CDR3 spans 15 residues. Germline V gene lookup returns CDR1 SGHVS and CDR2 FQNEAQ. In DNA, the CDR3 is TGTGCCAGCATTTGGGGCACAGGCTCGTCGGGTGGCTACACCTTC. It codes for CASIWGTGSSGGYTF.

The V call is TRBV28, the J call TRBJ1-3, with 9 bases fitting TRBD1. The germline CDR1 and CDR2 sequences are MDHEN and SYDVKM. This CDR3 has 15 amino acids. V lost 4 bases, J lost 5 bases, and 6 bases stayed unmatched. CDR3 sequence (DNA): TGTGCCAGCAGTTCCCGGGACAGGGATCGAAACACCATATATTTT. It codes for CASSSRDRDRNTIYF.

The rearrangement links TRBV27 to TRBJ2-3; no firm D call. The CDR3 has 16 amino acids. V was trimmed by 0 bases and J by 0 bases, leaving 10 bases between them. The V gene's germline CDR1 is MNHEY and CDR2 SMNVEV (reference sequence). The CDR3 sequence is CASSLSIAVSTDTQYF. In DNA form, the CDR3 reads TGTGCCAGCAGTTTATCGATTGCAGTAAGCACAGATACGCAGTATTTT.

The CDR3 protein is CASSGRDRGKPFF. CDR3 sequence (DNA): TGTGCCAGCAGCGGCCGGGACAGGGGGAAACCTTTCTTT. The V and J genes are TRBV7-8 and TRBJ1-1, with 11 bases aligning to TRBD1. The CDR3 contains 13 residues. Germline assignment: CDR1 SGHVS and CDR2 FQNEAQ. V was pared by 5 bases and J by 12 bases, with 8 bases of the junction left unmatched.

The gene calls are TRBV27 and TRBJ2-2, with TRBD2 identical over 10 bases. The length of the CDR3 is 18 residues. CDR1 and CDR2 from the germline V gene are MNHEY and SMNVEV (reference sequence). Trimming took 3 bases from V and 3 from J; bases not matched to a gene: 10. The CDR3: CASSFSSGSGGYTGELFF. CDR3 DNA sequence: TGTGCCAGCAGTTTCTCCTCCGGTAGCGGGGGGTACACCGGGGAGCTGTTTTTT.

This clone was counted a single time. The V call is TRBV12-3 or TRBV12-4, the J call TRBJ1-1, with TRBD1 as a possible D gene (6 bases). With 6 bases removed from V and 5 bases from J, the gap between germline ends came to 13 bases. CDR3 length: 13 amino acids. The CDR3 is CASRQPQGTEAFF. The CDR3 DNA reads TGTGCCAGCAGACAGCCTCAGGGGACTGAAGCTTTCTTT.

This rearrangement joins TRBV11-2 to TRBJ1-5; D is ambiguous. Germline values: CDR1 SGHAT, CDR2 FQNNGV. Trimming stripped 5 bases from V and 4 bases from J, with 15 bases between. The CDR3 length is 15 residues. The CDR3 sequence is CASSPEGRGNQPQHF. The CDR3, as DNA: TGTGCCAGCAGCCCAGAAGGACGGGGAAATCAGCCCCAGCATTTT.

The chain links TRBV29-1 to TRBJ2-5; 10 bases fit TRBD1. V shed 6 bases and J 5 bases; nucleotides not matched to a gene: 12. CDR1 is SQVTM and CDR2 is ANQGSEA in the germline V gene. CDR3 length equals 15 residues. CDR3 bases: TGCAGCGTGGAGCATGGGACAGGGGTAACGGAGACCCAGTACTTC. It is translated as CSVEHGTGVTETQYF.

The V gene is TRBV29-1, the J gene TRBJ1-2, with a possible D match to TRBD1 (5 bases). CDR3 length: 15 amino acids. V dropped 8 bases and J dropped 1 base, with 20 bases sitting between them. Germline loops: CDR1 SQVTM, CDR2 ANQGSEA. CDR3 region: CSHSRRGYGNYGYTF. Written as DNA, the CDR3 is TGCAGCCACTCCCGGCGGGGGTACGGTAACTATGGCTACACCTTC.

The chain uses TRBV25-1 and TRBJ2-7; 8 bases align to TRBD2. The germline V gene encodes CDR1 MGHDK and CDR2 SYGVNS. After removal of 4 bases from V and 4 bases from J, the junction contained 3 bases not matched to a gene. The CDR3 length is 13 residues. The CDR3 DNA reads TGTGCCAGCAGTGGAGGACTAGCATACGAGCAGTACTTC. The encoded protein is CASSGGLAYEQYF.

The chain employs TRBV4-3 and TRBJ1-4; TRBD1 is a possible D gene (5 bases). Germline V gene sequence: CDR1 LGHNA, CDR2 YSLEER. This CDR3 region has 15 residues. Trimming took 0 bases from V and 8 from J, leaving 13 bases between them. This CDR3 is CASSQDQGEREKLFF. The CDR3 nucleotides read TGCGCCAGCAGCCAAGATCAGGGCGAACGAGAAAAACTGTTTTTT.

The table lists this clone with a count of one. V usage is TRBV9 and J usage is TRBJ2-2; the match to TRBD1 covers 7 bases. This CDR3 spans 15 amino acids. Looked up from germline, CDR1 is SGDLS and CDR2 is YYNGEE. Trimming took 0 bases from V and 7 from J; bases not matched to a gene: 6. DNA for the CDR3: TGTGCCAGCAGCGTAGCGACAGGGTATGGCGGGGAGCTGTTTTTT. It is translated as CASSVATGYGGELFF. The variable domain in full, with the rest retrieved from reference TRBV9 and TRBJ2-2, is DSGVTQTPKHLITATGQRVTLRCSPRSGDLSVYWYQQSLDQGLQFLIQYYNGEERAKGNILERFSAQQFPDLHSELNLSSLELGDSALYFCASSVATGYGGELFFGEGSRLTVL.

The V call is TRBV6-2 or TRBV6-3, the J call TRBJ1-5, with TRBD1 as a possible D gene (5 bases). Germline V gene lookup returns CDR1 MNHEY and CDR2 SVGEGT. This CDR3 is built from 16 residues. V lost 5 bases, J lost 6 bases, and 20 bases lay in between. The CDR3 reads CASSGGGLLRTQPQHF. The CDR3 coding sequence is TGTGCCAGCAGTGGGGGAGGACTGCTCAGGACTCAGCCCCAGCATTTT.

The chain couples TRBV28 to TRBJ1-6; a possible D gene is TRBD1 (5 bases). The CDR3 totals 14 residues. CDR1 and CDR2 (germline): MDHEN, SYDVKM. V was trimmed by 8 bases and J by 13 bases, leaving 21 bases between them. The CDR3 sequence is CASDQLETVSPLHF. The CDR3 region has the DNA TGTGCCAGCGACCAGTTAGAGACAGTTTCCCCCCTCCACTTT.

Points on this clone: The sample carries other DNA sequences with the same CDR3. The rearrangement links TRBV4-1 to TRBJ1-1, with D maybe TRBD1 (6 bases). This CDR3 comprises 14 residues. Germline values: CDR1 MGHRA, CDR2 YSYEKL. Between the trimmed V and J ends, which lost 0 bases and 3 bases, there was a span of 8 bases. The CDR3 protein is CASSQDRTDTEAFF. CDR3 coding DNA: TGCGCCAGCAGCCAAGATCGGACAGACACTGAAGCTTTCTTT.

The J gene is TRBJ2-1, the V gene TRBV3-1 (or the pseudogene TRBV3-2), with D perhaps matching TRBD2 (6 bases). Germline V gene sequence: CDR1 LGHDT, CDR2 YNNKEL (reference sequence). This CDR3 contains 13 residues. Trimming took off 0 bases at V and 8 bases at J, with 8 bases between the two ends. The CDR3 sequence: CASSQEWGDEQFF. Here the CDR3 DNA reads TGTGCCAGCAGCCAAGAGTGGGGGGATGAGCAGTTCTTC.